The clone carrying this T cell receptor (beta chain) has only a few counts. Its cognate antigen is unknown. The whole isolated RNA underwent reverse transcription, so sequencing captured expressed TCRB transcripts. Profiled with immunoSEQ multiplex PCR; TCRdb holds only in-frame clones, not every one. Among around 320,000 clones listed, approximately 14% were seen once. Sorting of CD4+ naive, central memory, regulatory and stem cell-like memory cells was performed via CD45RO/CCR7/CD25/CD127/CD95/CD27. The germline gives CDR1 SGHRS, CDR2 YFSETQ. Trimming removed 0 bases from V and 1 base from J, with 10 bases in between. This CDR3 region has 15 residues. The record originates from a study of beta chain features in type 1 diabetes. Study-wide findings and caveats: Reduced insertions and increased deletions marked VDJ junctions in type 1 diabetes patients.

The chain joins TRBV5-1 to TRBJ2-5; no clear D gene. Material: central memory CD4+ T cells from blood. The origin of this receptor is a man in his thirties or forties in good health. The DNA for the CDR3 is TGCGCCAGCAGCTTGGTCTCACAGACCCAAGAGACCCAGTACTTC. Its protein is CASSLVSQTQETQYF.